The clone carrying this T cell receptor (beta chain) was seen ten or more times. These data originate in a study of blood T cell repertoires in COVID-19. Overall study: Samples representing acute and convalescent COVID-19 were sourced from the United States, Italy and Spain.

TCRdb keeps only in-frame clones here, not all; method: immunoSEQ multiplex PCR. Among 210,000 or so clones listed, around 81% were seen once. The sequenced sample was PBMCs or T cells enriched from blood (not recorded which). The sequence was obtained from a woman between 45 and 60 years old with acute COVID-19.

CDR3 sequence: CASSPTTAVPNTEAFF. CDR3 in DNA: TGTGCCAGCAGCCCTACGACAGCCGTCCCGAACACTGAAGCTTTCTTT. This chain connects TRBV5-6 to TRBJ1-1; TRBD1 is a possible D gene (5 bases). Trimming left V 4 bases short and J 1 base short, with 17 bases between. CDR1 SGHDT and CDR2 YYEEEE come from the germline V gene. This CDR3 contains 16 residues.